The present T cell receptor beta chain was sequenced within a study of blood T cell repertoires in COVID-19. In the study overall: There were acute and convalescent COVID-19 samples, and they came from the United States, Italy and Spain. T cells, B-cell-depleted T cells, or PBMCs supplied cDNA or gDNA.

The length of the CDR3 is 19 residues. Germline lookup yields CDR1 SGHAT and CDR2 FQNNGV. The ends were cut back, 0 bases at V and 0 bases at J, with 21 bases in the middle. Produced via immunoSEQ multiplex PCR; TCRdb's table is partial and in-frame only. This table has 410,000 or so clones, roughly 90% appearing once. It was during active infection that Seattle patients were enrolled and then longitudinally followed. This clone was seen once. This TCR was recovered from a woman in her thirties or forties with COVID-19, enrolled during active disease. The sequenced material came from peripheral blood. J is TRBJ2-7 and V is TRBV11-2, with D possibly TRBD2 on 5 matching bases. Here the CDR3 reads CASSLESGVEHLPSYEQYF. CDR3 in DNA: TGTGCCAGCAGCTTAGAGTCCGGGGTTGAGCATTTACCCTCCTACGAGCAGTACTTC.